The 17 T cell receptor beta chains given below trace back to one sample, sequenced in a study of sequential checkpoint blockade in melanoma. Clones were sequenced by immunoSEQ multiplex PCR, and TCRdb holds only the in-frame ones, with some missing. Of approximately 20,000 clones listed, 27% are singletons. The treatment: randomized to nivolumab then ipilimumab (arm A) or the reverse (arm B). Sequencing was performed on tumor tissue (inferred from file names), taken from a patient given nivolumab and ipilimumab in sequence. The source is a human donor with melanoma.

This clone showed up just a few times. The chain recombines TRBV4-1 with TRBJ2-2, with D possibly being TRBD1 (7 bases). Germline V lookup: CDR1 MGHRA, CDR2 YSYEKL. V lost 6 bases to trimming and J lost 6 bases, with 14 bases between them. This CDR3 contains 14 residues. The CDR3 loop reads CASRYSGGSGELFF. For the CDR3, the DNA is TGCGCCAGCAGATACTCAGGGGGGTCCGGGGAGCTGTTTTTT.

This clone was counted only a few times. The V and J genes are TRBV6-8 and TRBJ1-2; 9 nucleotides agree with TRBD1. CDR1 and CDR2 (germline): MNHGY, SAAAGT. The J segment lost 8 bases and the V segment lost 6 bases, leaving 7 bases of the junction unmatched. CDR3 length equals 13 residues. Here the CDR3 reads CASSYGQGQGYTF. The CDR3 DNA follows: TGTGCCAGCAGCTATGGACAGGGGCAAGGCTACACCTTC.

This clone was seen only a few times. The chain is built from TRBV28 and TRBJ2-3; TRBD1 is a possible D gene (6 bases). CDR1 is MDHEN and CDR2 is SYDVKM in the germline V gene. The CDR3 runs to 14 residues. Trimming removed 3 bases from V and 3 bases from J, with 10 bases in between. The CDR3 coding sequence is TGTGCCAGCAGTTTTTTACAGGGAACAGATACGCAGTATTTT. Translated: CASSFLQGTDTQYF.

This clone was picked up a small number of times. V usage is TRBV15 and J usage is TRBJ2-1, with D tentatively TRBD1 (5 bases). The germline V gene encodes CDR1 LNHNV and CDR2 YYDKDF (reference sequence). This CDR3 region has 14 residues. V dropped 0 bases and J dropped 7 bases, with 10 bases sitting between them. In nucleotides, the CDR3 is TGTGCCACCAGCAGAGACAGGGTTCGGAATGAGCAGTTCTTC. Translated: CATSRDRVRNEQFF.

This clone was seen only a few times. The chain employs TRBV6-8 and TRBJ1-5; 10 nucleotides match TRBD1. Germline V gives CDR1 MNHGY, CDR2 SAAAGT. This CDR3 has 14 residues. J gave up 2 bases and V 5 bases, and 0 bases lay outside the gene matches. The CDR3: CASSGQGGNQPQHF. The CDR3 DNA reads TGTGCCAGCAGTGGACAGGGGGGCAATCAGCCCCAGCATTTT.

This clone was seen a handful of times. DNA for the CDR3: TGTGCCTGGGGAAGGGGGCAGGGACAGCCCCAGCATTTT. This codes for CAWGRGQGQPQHF. The rearrangement uses TRBV30 and TRBJ1-5, with 7 bases aligning to TRBD1. The CDR3 loop spans 13 amino acids. Germline loops: CDR1 GTSNPN, CDR2 SVGIG (reference sequence). V dropped 5 bases and J dropped 7; count of bases not matched to a gene: 8. The entire variable domain, with the rest obtained from reference TRBV30 and TRBJ1-5, is as follows: SQTIHQWPATLVQPVGSPLSLECTVEGTSNPNLYWYRQAAGRGLQLLFYSVGIGQISSEVPQNLSASRPQDRQFILSSKKLLLSDSGFYLCAWGRGQGQPQHFGDGTRLSIL.

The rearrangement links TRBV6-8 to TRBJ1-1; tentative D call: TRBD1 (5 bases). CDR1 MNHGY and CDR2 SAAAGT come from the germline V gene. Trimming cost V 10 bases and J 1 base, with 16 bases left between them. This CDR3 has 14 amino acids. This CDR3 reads CATTIRDPNTEAFF. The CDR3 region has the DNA TGTGCCACAACTATCAGGGACCCGAACACTGAAGCTTTCTTT.

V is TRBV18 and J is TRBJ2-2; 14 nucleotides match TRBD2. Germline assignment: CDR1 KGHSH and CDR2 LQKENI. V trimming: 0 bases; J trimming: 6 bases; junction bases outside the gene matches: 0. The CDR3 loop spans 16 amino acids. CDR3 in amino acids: CASSPPGLAGAGELFF. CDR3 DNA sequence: TGTGCCAGCTCACCACCGGGACTAGCGGGAGCCGGGGAGCTGTTTTTT.

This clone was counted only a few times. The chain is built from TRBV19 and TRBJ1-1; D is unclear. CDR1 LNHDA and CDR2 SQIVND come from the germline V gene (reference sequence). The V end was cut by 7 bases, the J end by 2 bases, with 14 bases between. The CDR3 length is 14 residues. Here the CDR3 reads CASTLTEDNTEAFF. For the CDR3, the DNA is TGTGCCAGTACCCTAACAGAAGATAACACTGAAGCTTTCTTT.

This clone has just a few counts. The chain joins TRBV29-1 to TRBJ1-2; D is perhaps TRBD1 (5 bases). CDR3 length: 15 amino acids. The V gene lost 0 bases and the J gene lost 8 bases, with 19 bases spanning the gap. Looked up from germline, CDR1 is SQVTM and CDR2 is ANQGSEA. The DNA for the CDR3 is TGCAGCGTTGAAGATCGGGGCCCAGGGATTGGGGGCTACACCTTC. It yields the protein CSVEDRGPGIGGYTF. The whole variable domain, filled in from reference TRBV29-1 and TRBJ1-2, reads SAVISQKPSRDICQRGTSLTIQCQVDSQVTMMFWYRQQPGQSLTLIATANQGSEATYESGFVIDKFPISRPNLTFSTLTVSNMSPEDSSIYLCSVEDRGPGIGGYTFGSGTRLTVV.

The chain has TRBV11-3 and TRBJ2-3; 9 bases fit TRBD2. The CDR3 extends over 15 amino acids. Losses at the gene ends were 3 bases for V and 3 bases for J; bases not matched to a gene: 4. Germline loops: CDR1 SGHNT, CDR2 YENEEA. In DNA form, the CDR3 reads TGTGCCAGCAGCTTTGGTAGCGGGAGTACAGATACGCAGTATTTT. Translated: CASSFGSGSTDTQYF.

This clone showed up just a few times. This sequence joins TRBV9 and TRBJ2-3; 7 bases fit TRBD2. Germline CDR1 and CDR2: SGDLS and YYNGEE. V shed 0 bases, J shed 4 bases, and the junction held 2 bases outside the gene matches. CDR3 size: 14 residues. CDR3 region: CASSVAGGPDTQYF. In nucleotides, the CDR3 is TGTGCCAGCAGCGTAGCGGGGGGACCAGATACGCAGTATTTT.

CDR3 sequence: CASRGGPAENIQYF. The CDR3 nucleotides are TGTGCCAGCCGCGGCGGGCCGGCGGAAAACATTCAGTACTTC. This rearrangement joins TRBV12-5 to TRBJ2-4; a possible D gene is TRBD2 (5 bases). Germline loops: CDR1 LGHNT, CDR2 FRNRAP. This CDR3 contains 14 residues.

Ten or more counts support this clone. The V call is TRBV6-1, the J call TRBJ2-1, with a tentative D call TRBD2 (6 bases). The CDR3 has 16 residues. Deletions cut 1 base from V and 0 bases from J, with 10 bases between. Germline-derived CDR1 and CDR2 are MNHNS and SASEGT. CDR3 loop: CASSEGGRPSYNEQFF. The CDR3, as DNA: TGTGCCAGCAGTGAAGGTGGGAGGCCCTCCTACAATGAGCAGTTCTTC.

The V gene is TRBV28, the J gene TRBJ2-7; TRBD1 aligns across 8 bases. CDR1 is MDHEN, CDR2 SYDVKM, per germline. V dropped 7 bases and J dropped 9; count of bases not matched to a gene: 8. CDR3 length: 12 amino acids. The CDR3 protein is CASTVPGGWQYF. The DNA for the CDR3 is TGTGCCAGCACGGTGCCAGGGGGCTGGCAGTACTTC.

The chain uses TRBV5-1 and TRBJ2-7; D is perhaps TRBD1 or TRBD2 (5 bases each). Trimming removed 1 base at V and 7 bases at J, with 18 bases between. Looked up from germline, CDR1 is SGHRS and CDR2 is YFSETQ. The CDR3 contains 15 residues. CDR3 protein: CASSLTGTVSLEQYF. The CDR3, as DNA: TGCGCCAGCAGCTTGACCGGGACCGTCTCCTTGGAGCAGTACTTC.

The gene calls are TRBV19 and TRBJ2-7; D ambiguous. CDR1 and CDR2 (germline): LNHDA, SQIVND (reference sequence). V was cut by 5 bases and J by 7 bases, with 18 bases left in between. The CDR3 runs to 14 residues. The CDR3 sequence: CASSPRGFVGEQYF. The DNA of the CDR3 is TGTGCCAGTAGTCCGCGCGGCTTCGTGGGGGAGCAGTACTTC.